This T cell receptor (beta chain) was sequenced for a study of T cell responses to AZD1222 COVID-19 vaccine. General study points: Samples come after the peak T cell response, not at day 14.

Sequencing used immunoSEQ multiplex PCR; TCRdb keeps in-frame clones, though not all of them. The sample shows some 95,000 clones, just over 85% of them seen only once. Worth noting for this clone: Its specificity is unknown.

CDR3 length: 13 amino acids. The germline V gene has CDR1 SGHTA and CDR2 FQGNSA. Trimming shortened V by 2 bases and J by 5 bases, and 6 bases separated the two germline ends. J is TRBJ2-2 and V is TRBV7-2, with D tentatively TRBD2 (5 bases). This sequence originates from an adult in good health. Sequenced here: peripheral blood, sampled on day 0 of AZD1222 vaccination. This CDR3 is CASSLSGTGELFF. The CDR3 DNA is TGTGCCAGCAGCTTATCGGGGACCGGGGAGCTGTTTTTT.